Listed here are 24 T cell receptor beta chains from one sample, sequenced in a study of CD8+CD57+ T cells in acquired aplastic anemia. It was genomic DNA that served as the template for profiling TCR beta VDJ and CDR3. TCRdb recomputed calls from the reads with MiXCR, one row per CDR3 protein. The data show about 71,000 distinct CDR3 sequences, with around 50% seen just once and about 9% held by the top ten. The sequencing input was sorted CD4+, CD8+, or CD8+CD57+ T cells (not recorded which) from PBMCs. The receptors originated from a human donor in good health, serving as a control.

V is TRBV20-1 and J is TRBJ1-5; TRBD1 matches 8 bases. The germline CDR1 and CDR2 sequences are DFQATT and SNEGSKA (reference sequence). The CDR3 contains 18 residues. J was trimmed by 4 bases and V by 1 base; bases with no gene match: 15. CDR3 region: CSARANSRTGYGNQPQHF. In nucleotides, the CDR3 is TGCAGTGCTAGAGCAAATAGTAGGACAGGGTATGGTAATCAGCCCCAGCATTTT.

The chain couples TRBV7-9 to TRBJ1-2; D remains ambiguous. The CDR3 runs 15 residues. The germline gives CDR1 SEHNR, CDR2 FQNEAQ (reference sequence). V gave up 6 bases and J gave up 4 bases, with 18 bases separating them. In DNA, the CDR3 is TGTGCCAGCAGTCGTGGTAGGGAAACGTTCTATGGCTACACCTTC. Translation gives CASSRGRETFYGYTF. Full variable domain (remainder filled in from reference TRBV7-9 and TRBJ1-2): DTGVSQNPRHKITKRGQNVTFRCDPISEHNRLYWYRQTLGQGPEFLTYFQNEAQLEKSRLLSDRFSAERPKGSFSTLEIQRTEQGDSAMYLCASSRGRETFYGYTFGSGTRLTVV.

The chain combines TRBV7-7 with TRBJ2-5, with 8 bases identical to TRBD2. Unmatched junction bases numbered 7, after V lost 5 bases and J lost 2 bases. Germline V gene sequence: CDR1 SSHAT, CDR2 FNYEAQ (reference sequence). CDR3 length equals 15 residues. The CDR3 here is CASSATGGTQETQYF. The CDR3, as DNA: TGTGCCAGCAGCGCCACGGGGGGGACACAAGAGACCCAGTACTTC.

This chain uses TRBV4-3 with TRBJ1-1, with a tentative D call TRBD1 (6 bases). V was pared by 3 bases and J by 6 bases, with 11 bases between. The germline V gene has CDR1 LGHNA and CDR2 YSLEER. The CDR3 is 13 residues long. The CDR3 protein is CASSHLQGAEAFF. In DNA, the CDR3 is TGCGCCAGCAGCCACTTACAGGGCGCTGAAGCTTTCTTT.

This clonotype was seen once. A much more abundant neighbour one base away suggests this may be a read error. V and J are TRBV5-4 and TRBJ1-2; D remains ambiguous. The CDR3 is made up of 15 amino acids. V was pared by 2 bases and J by 8 bases, with 19 bases between. Germline lookup yields CDR1 SGHNT and CDR2 YYREEE (reference sequence). CDR3 amino acids: CASSLPDPTIRGYTF. In DNA, the CDR3 is TGTGCCAGCAGCTTACCGGACCCCACTATTCGGGGCTACACCTTC. Complete variable domain (other parts from reference TRBV5-4 and TRBJ1-2): ETGVTQSPTHLIKTRGQQVTLRCSSQSGHNTVSWYQQALGQGPQFIFQYYREEENGRGNFPPRFSGLQFPNYSSELNVNALELDDSALYLCASSLPDPTIRGYTFGSGTRLTVV.

V gene TRBV24-1 combines with J gene TRBJ1-2, with 7 positions matching TRBD1. The V gene's germline CDR1 is KGHDR and CDR2 SFDVKD. This CDR3 is built from 11 residues. Trimming took 11 bases from V and 7 from J; bases not matched to a gene: 6. CDR3 DNA sequence: TGTGCCAATCGAGGGGGCTCTGGCTACACCTTC. This sequence encodes CANRGGSGYTF.

This clonotype was observed many times. The V and J genes are TRBV7-9 and TRBJ1-5; D ambiguous. CDR3 length equals 12 residues. CDR1 SEHNR and CDR2 FQNEAQ come from the germline V gene (reference sequence). V lost 5 bases, J lost 4 bases, and 6 bases lay in between. This CDR3 is CASSLSNQPQHF. The CDR3 DNA sequence: TGTGCCAGCAGCCTCAGTAATCAGCCCCAGCATTTT.

This clonotype has ten or more counts. The chain is built from TRBV24-1 and TRBJ1-5, with D maybe TRBD1 (6 bases). This CDR3 is 13 amino acids long. Germline loops: CDR1 KGHDR, CDR2 SFDVKD. V dropped 7 bases and J dropped 7 bases, with 13 bases sitting between them. The CDR3 protein is CATSPGGGQPQHF. The CDR3 DNA reads TGTGCCACCAGCCCCGGGGGCGGGCAGCCCCAGCATTTT.

The rearrangement uses TRBV27 and TRBJ1-1, with a weak D call TRBD1 (5 bases). This CDR3 has 15 amino acids. Between the trimmed V and J ends, which lost 3 bases and 2 bases, there was a span of 13 bases. CDR1 is MNHEY, CDR2 SMNVEV, per germline (reference sequence). The CDR3 reads CASSFSGRGNTEAFF. Written as DNA, the CDR3 is TGTGCCAGCAGTTTCTCGGGGAGGGGAAACACTGAAGCTTTCTTT.

The chain is built from TRBV13 and TRBJ2-7; 7 bases agree with TRBD1. Germline assignment: CDR1 PRHDT and CDR2 FYEKMQ (reference sequence). The V segment lost 6 bases and the J segment 0 bases; nucleotides outside the gene matches: 5. CDR3 length equals 14 residues. The CDR3 here is CASRLAGGSYEQYF. The CDR3 DNA sequence: TGTGCCAGCAGGTTGGCAGGGGGCTCCTACGAGCAGTACTTC.

In its sample, this clonotype was seen many times. J is TRBJ2-1 and V is TRBV7-3; TRBD2 agrees at 11 bases. CDR1 and CDR2 (germline): SGHTA, FQGTGA. CDR3 length equals 15 residues. Trimming removed 6 bases from V and 8 bases from J; junction bases left unmatched: 9. The chain's CDR3 is CASSPVAGGSDEQFF. The CDR3 coding sequence is TGTGCCAGCAGTCCTGTAGCGGGGGGGAGCGATGAGCAGTTCTTC.

This clonotype was found many times. This chain uses TRBV7-9 with TRBJ2-7, with a tentative D call TRBD1 (5 bases). Per germline, CDR1 SEHNR and CDR2 FQNEAQ (reference sequence). The ends were cut back, 5 bases at V and 6 bases at J, with 14 bases in the middle. The CDR3 is made up of 13 amino acids. Here the CDR3 DNA reads TGTGCCAGCAGCGGTACAGGAGTTCGCGAGCAGTACTTC. It specifies CASSGTGVREQYF.

The J gene is TRBJ1-2, the V gene TRBV25-1; D unclear. CDR3 length: 13 amino acids. Germline V gene data show CDR1 as MGHDK and CDR2 as SYGVNS. The germline V and J ends were trimmed by 3 bases and 6 bases, with 11 bases remaining between them. The CDR3 nucleotides read TGTGCCAGCAGTGACGGAATGTTGGATGGCTACACCTTC. Residues: CASSDGMLDGYTF.

The CDR3 spells CATSRTFGQLITDTQYF. CDR3 nucleotides: TGTGCCACCAGCAGAACCTTCGGACAGCTAATCACAGATACGCAGTATTTT. The chain couples TRBV15 to TRBJ2-3, with D maybe TRBD1 (6 bases). Germline V gene sequence: CDR1 LNHNV, CDR2 YYDKDF (reference sequence). V gave up 2 bases and J gave up 2 bases, with 17 bases separating them. The CDR3 has 17 residues.

The chain carries TRBV7-9 and TRBJ1-2, with D possibly matching TRBD1 (5 bases). V was trimmed by 1 base and J by 8 bases, leaving 8 bases between them. The germline gives CDR1 SEHNR, CDR2 FQNEAQ (reference sequence). This CDR3 spans 12 amino acids. CDR3 DNA sequence: TGTGCCAGCAGCTTAGGGGCAGGGGGCTACACCTTC. It encodes CASSLGAGGYTF.

This rearrangement joins TRBV7-9 to TRBJ1-5; D remains ambiguous. Germline V CDR1 and CDR2: SEHNR, FQNEAQ (reference sequence). The V and J ends lost 4 bases and 0 bases respectively, with 4 bases between them. The length of the CDR3 is 13 residues. The CDR3 DNA follows: TGTGCCAGCAGCTCGAATAGCAATCAGCCCCAGCATTTT. Its translation is CASSSNSNQPQHF.

This clonotype has ten or more counts. The genes are TRBV27 and TRBJ2-5; TRBD2 matches 11 bases. The CDR3 spans 15 residues. Germline V gene data show CDR1 as MNHEY and CDR2 as SMNVEV (reference sequence). Trimming took 2 bases from V and 6 from J; bases not matched to a gene: 5. CDR3 residues: CASSLTSGSLQTQYF. CDR3 DNA: TGTGCCAGCAGTTTAACTAGCGGGAGTCTGCAGACCCAGTACTTC.

The chain has TRBV2 and TRBJ2-5; D may be TRBD1 or TRBD2 (5 bases each). V lost 7 bases and J lost 2, with 14 bases in between. CDR1 and CDR2 (germline): SNHLY, FYNNEI. The CDR3 has 14 residues. The CDR3 region is CASTSGAAQETQYF. DNA of the CDR3: TGTGCCAGCACCTCCGGGGCGGCACAAGAGACCCAGTACTTC.

Points on this clonotype: One end of the junction varies from germline; a read error may be responsible. The rearrangement links TRBV11-2 to TRBJ1-2; the D gene is possibly TRBD1 (5 bases). The CDR3 has 17 residues. Germline-derived CDR1 and CDR2 are SGHAT and FQNNGV. The CDR3 coding sequence is TGTGCCAGCAGCCGGTTTAGGGACGGAGGGATTAACTATGGCTACACCTTT. Protein product: CASSRFRDGGINYGYTF.

The chain has TRBV12-3 or TRBV12-4 and TRBJ2-7; D gene ambiguous. V was cut by 2 bases and J by 5 bases, with 10 bases left in between. The CDR3 totals 13 residues. This CDR3 is CASSLTTGHEQYF. CDR3 bases: TGTGCCAGCAGTTTAACGACTGGACACGAGCAGTACTTC.

At least ten counts were recorded for this clonotype. The rearrangement links TRBV6-5 to TRBJ2-5; a possible D gene is TRBD1 (6 bases). Germline CDR1 and CDR2: MNHEY and SVGAGI. V lost 6 bases and J lost 5, with 13 bases in between. CDR3 length: 13 amino acids. The chain's CDR3 is CASSTQGWETQYF. The CDR3 DNA reads as TGTGCCAGCAGCACCCAGGGGTGGGAGACCCAGTACTTC.

This clonotype has just a few counts. A read error may explain this, as a much larger clone is one base away. The chain employs TRBV10-3 and TRBJ2-2; no firm D call. This CDR3 region has 13 residues. CDR1 and CDR2 (germline): ENHRY, SYGVKD. The CDR3 spells CASSYGQTGELFF. The DNA of the CDR3 is TGTGCCAGCAGTTACGGGCAAACCGGGGAGCTGTTTTTT.

This clonotype was counted many times. The chain uses TRBV4-1 and TRBJ2-1; TRBD2 might be the D (7 bases). Trimming pared 5 bases from V and 9 bases from J, leaving 23 bases between. CDR1 is MGHRA, CDR2 YSYEKL, per germline. This CDR3 is built from 16 residues. For the CDR3, the DNA is TGCGCCAGCAGCTGGTTTGGGAGGGGGGAAGAGGGTGAGCAGTTCTTC. Encoded protein: CASSWFGRGEEGEQFF.

This clonotype was detected many times. The CDR3: CASSQGTGNTDTQYF. In DNA, the CDR3 is TGCGCCAGCAGCCAAGGGACAGGGAACACAGATACGCAGTATTTT. The chain combines TRBV4-1 with TRBJ2-3; 8 nucleotides line up with TRBD1. V dropped 1 base and J dropped 2; count of bases not matched to a gene: 2. Germline CDR1 is MGHRA and CDR2 is YSYEKL. The CDR3 contains 15 residues.